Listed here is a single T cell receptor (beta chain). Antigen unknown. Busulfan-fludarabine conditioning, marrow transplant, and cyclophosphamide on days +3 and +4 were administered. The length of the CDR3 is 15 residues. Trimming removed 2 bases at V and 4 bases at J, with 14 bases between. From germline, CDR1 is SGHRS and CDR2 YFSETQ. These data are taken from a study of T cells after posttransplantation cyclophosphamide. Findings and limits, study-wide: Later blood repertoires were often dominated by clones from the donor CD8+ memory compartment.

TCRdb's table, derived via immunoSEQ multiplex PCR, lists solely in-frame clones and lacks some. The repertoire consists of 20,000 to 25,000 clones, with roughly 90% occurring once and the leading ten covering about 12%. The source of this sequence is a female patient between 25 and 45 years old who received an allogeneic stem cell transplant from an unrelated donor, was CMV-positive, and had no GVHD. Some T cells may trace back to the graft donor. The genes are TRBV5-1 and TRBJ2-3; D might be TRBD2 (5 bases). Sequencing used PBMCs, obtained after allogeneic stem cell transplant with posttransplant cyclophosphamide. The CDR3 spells CASSFEVDSSDTQYF. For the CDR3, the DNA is TGCGCCAGCAGCTTCGAGGTGGACTCGTCAGATACGCAGTATTTT.